The entry that follows covers one TCR beta chain sequence. Its specificity is not known. The data are from a study of shared clonotypes between healthy human individuals. General study findings and limits: Represented diversity, genetic and exposure-history alike, was limited by few donors.

Approximately 200 ng DNA, tens of thousands of T cell genomes, went into each sorted-subset replicate PCR. The method was immunoSEQ multiplex PCR; TCRdb's version includes in-frame clones alone and lacks a portion of them. The sample contains 2.3 million or so clones, 85% to 95% of which appear only once. Looked up from germline, CDR1 is SQVTM and CDR2 is ANQGSEA. Deletions cut 6 bases from V and 4 bases from J, with 12 bases between. The CDR3 is 12 amino acids. The V call is TRBV29-1, the J call TRBJ2-5, with D possibly TRBD2 on 5 matching bases. This receptor was identified in a man aged 18 to 35 in good health. Some clones in this sample may be carry-over from other donors' samples. Material for sequencing was naive CD4+ T cells from PBMCs. Described subset: CD45RA+ positively selected. This CDR3 is CSVGIGGETQYF. As DNA, the CDR3 is TGCAGCGTGGGGATCGGAGGAGAGACCCAGTACTTC.